The 24 T cell receptor beta chains given below trace back to one sample, sequenced in a study of CXCR3-negative and CXCR3-positive naive CD8 T cells. The authors prepared UMI-labeled TRB cDNA libraries by 5' RACE. From the 5' RACE reads, TCRdb lists one entry per CDR3 protein and no DNA. The sample holds fewer than 60,000 distinct CDR3 sequences. The sample taken for sequencing was naive CXCR3- CD8+ T cells from blood. Stated subset: CD45RO-CCR7+CD27+CD95- naive CD8+ T cells lacking CXCR3 (TNR3-). Source of these receptors: a human donor in good health. Some clones in this sample may be carry-over from other donors' samples.

The V gene is TRBV3-1, the J gene TRBJ2-1; without DNA, the TCRdb call of TRBD2 cannot be checked. Germline V gene data show CDR1 as LGHDT and CDR2 as YNNKEL (reference sequence). There are 17 residues in the CDR3. The CDR3 reads CASSQDWAGGLRNEQFF.

The gene calls are TRBV20-1 and TRBJ1-1; TCRdb proposes TRBD1, but this gene call is untestable without DNA. The CDR3 contains 14 residues. In germline, CDR1 is DFQATT, CDR2 SNEGSKA (reference sequence). The CDR3 spells CSAPQGGMDTEAFF.

The rearrangement joins TRBV7-6 to TRBJ2-1; the TCRdb D gene call, TRBD2, has no DNA to confirm it. The CDR3 spans 16 residues. The germline V gene has CDR1 SGHVS and CDR2 FNYEAQ. The CDR3 reads CASRLGLAGANNEQFF. Full variable domain (outside the CDR3, taken from reference TRBV7-6 and TRBJ2-1): GAGVSQSPRYKVTKRGQDVALRCDPISGHVSLYWYRQALGQGPEFLTYFNYEAQQDKSGLPNDRFSAERPEGSISTLTIQRTEQRDSAMYRCASRLGLAGANNEQFFGPGTRLTVL.

The chain joins TRBV27 to TRBJ2-2. The CDR3 contains 15 residues. The germline V gene has CDR1 MNHEY and CDR2 SMNVEV (reference sequence). CDR3 in amino acids: CASSLIDGEPGELFF.

The V call is TRBV27, the J call TRBJ2-7. The CDR3 extends over 14 amino acids. From germline, CDR1 is MNHEY and CDR2 SMNVEV (reference sequence). The CDR3 loop reads CASSLSQAVNEQYF.

The rearrangement uses TRBV4-3 and TRBJ1-5; with no DNA, the TCRdb D assignment of TRBD1 cannot be verified. CDR3 length equals 15 residues. CDR1 is LGHNA and CDR2 is YSLEER in the germline V gene. CDR3 residues: CASSQDQGENQPQHF.

The chain has TRBV7-3 and TRBJ2-3. This CDR3 has 12 amino acids. CDR1 and CDR2 (germline): SGHTA, FQGTGA. CDR3 sequence: CASGRHTDTQYF.

The gene calls are TRBV29-1 and TRBJ2-7; the D call from TCRdb, TRBD2, cannot be confirmed without DNA. Germline V gene sequence: CDR1 SQVTM, CDR2 ANQGSEA. CDR3 length: 15 amino acids. CDR3: CSVESLFSGEYEQYF.

This chain uses TRBV13 with TRBJ2-2. The CDR3 runs 15 residues. Germline V gene data show CDR1 as PRHDT and CDR2 as FYEKMQ (reference sequence). The CDR3 loop is CASTYGQTNTGELFF. Full variable domain (missing parts from reference TRBV13 and TRBJ2-2): AAGVIQSPRHLIKEKRETATLKCYPIPRHDTVYWYQQGPGQDPQFLISFYEKMQSDKGSIPDRFSAQQFSDYHSELNMSSLELGDSALYFCASTYGQTNTGELFFGEGSRLTVL.

CDR3 in amino acids: CSVESVFSEVTDTQYF. The genes are TRBV29-1 and TRBJ2-3. CDR3 length equals 16 residues. The V gene's germline CDR1 is SQVTM and CDR2 ANQGSEA.

CDR3 in amino acids: CSATTQEGVGEQYF. The chain links TRBV20-1 to TRBJ2-7; as DNA is missing, the TRBD1 call by TCRdb cannot be tested. Germline loops: CDR1 DFQATT, CDR2 SNEGSKA (reference sequence). The CDR3 has 14 amino acids.

J is TRBJ1-4 and V is TRBV7-9; with no DNA, the TCRdb D assignment of TRBD1 cannot be verified. In germline, CDR1 is SEHNR, CDR2 FQNEAQ (reference sequence). This CDR3 comprises 15 residues. This chain's CDR3 is CASSSRQGTNEKLFF.

V is TRBV12-3 or TRBV12-4 and J is TRBJ2-3. The length of the CDR3 is 12 residues. The chain's CDR3 is CASSLEPDAQYF.

The chain is built from TRBV28 and TRBJ2-1; TCRdb designates TRBD1, a call that cannot be tested without DNA. Germline lookup yields CDR1 MDHEN and CDR2 SYDVKM. This CDR3 contains 14 residues. CDR3: CASSWGGGYNEQFF.

V is TRBV29-1 and J is TRBJ2-1. Germline CDR1 is SQVTM and CDR2 is ANQGSEA. There are 11 residues in the CDR3. CDR3 sequence reads: CSVEISEIQFF.

V gene TRBV2 combines with J gene TRBJ1-5. CDR1 and CDR2 (germline): SNHLY, FYNNEI. The CDR3 has 17 amino acids. CDR3 region: CASSEVSTATSNQPQHF.

This chain connects TRBV6-5 to TRBJ1-5; TCRdb picks TRBD1, but there is no DNA to check that call. The CDR3 is made up of 13 amino acids. Germline V gene sequence: CDR1 MNHEY, CDR2 SVGAGI. The CDR3 sequence is CASRDRVNQPQHF.

CDR3 in amino acids: CASSSETSLIETQYF. This sequence joins TRBV5-5 and TRBJ2-5; the TRBD2 assignment by TCRdb is unverifiable without DNA. The CDR3 length is 15 residues. Germline-derived CDR1 and CDR2 are SGHKS and YYEKEE (reference sequence).

This chain uses TRBV20-1 with TRBJ1-1; absent DNA, TCRdb's TRBD1 call cannot be checked. The length of the CDR3 is 14 residues. Germline-derived CDR1 and CDR2 are DFQATT and SNEGSKA (reference sequence). The CDR3 loop reads CSASSAGVNTEAFF.

This chain connects TRBV28 to TRBJ2-4; as DNA is missing, the TRBD2 call by TCRdb cannot be tested. Per germline, CDR1 MDHEN and CDR2 SYDVKM. The CDR3 extends over 14 amino acids. CDR3 amino acids: CASSLPREGYIQYF. Full variable domain (missing parts from reference TRBV28 and TRBJ2-4): DVKVTQSSRYLVKRTGEKVFLECVQDMDHENMFWYRQDPGLGLRLIYFSYDVKMKEKGDIPEGYSVSREKKERFSLILESASTNQTSMYLCASSLPREGYIQYFGAGTRLSVL.

V gene TRBV12-3 or TRBV12-4 combines with J gene TRBJ2-1; TCRdb picks TRBD1, but there is no DNA to check that call. The CDR3 runs to 11 residues. The CDR3 reads CASSAGREQFF.

This chain uses TRBV11-3 with TRBJ2-1; absent DNA, TCRdb's TRBD1 call cannot be checked. From germline, CDR1 is SGHNT and CDR2 YENEEA. The CDR3 runs to 13 residues. The CDR3 reads CASSSPPGDEQFF.

The chain combines TRBV29-1 with TRBJ2-3; as DNA is missing, the TRBD2 call by TCRdb cannot be tested. Germline values: CDR1 SQVTM, CDR2 ANQGSEA. The CDR3 has 15 residues. The CDR3 is CSVGGLAGITDTQYF.

The chain employs TRBV28 and TRBJ1-1; TCRdb lists TRBD1, though no DNA is available to test this call. The CDR3 contains 14 residues. CDR1 is MDHEN, CDR2 SYDVKM, per germline. The CDR3 reads CASSPTDPNTEAFF.